A selection of T cell receptor beta chains follows, all from one sample in a study of cytomegalovirus exposure and HLA in healthy donors. Libraries were prepared by immunoSEQ multiplex PCR; TCRdb keeps only in-frame clonotypes and omits some of them. There are tens of thousands of clones in the sample; approximately 82% occur only once, and 2.5% to 3% lies in the top ten. The specimen was PBMCs. The receptors shown here come from a man aged 50 or older in good health and CMV-seronegative. Both conserved end residues are part of each CDR3. The order of the fields is V gene, J gene, CDR3 length, clone size, D gene, CDR3 DNA, CDR3 protein. A D gene is named only where the DNA matches it firmly. Not every row has a clone size; where given, it reads once, few, many or a size class.

>TRBV5-1|TRBJ1-1|12|NA|NA
TGCGCCAGCAGCTTGGCTGACAATGAAGCTTTCTTT
CASSLADNEAFF
>TRBV18|TRBJ1-5|17|NA|TRBD1
TGTGCCAGCTCACCCCGGTCAAAGGGACAGGGGGTGCAGCCCCAGCATTTT
CASSPRSKGQGVQPQHF
>TRBV7-9|TRBJ2-2|13|NA|NA
TGTGCCAGCAGCTTCGGTACCACCGGGGAGCTGTTTTTT
CASSFGTTGELFF
>TRBV5-4|TRBJ1-1|13|NA|NA
TGTGCCAGCAGCTTCCAGGTTGAAGAGGGAGCTTTCTTT
CASSFQVEEGAFF
>TRBV19|TRBJ1-2|14|NA|TRBD1
TGTGCCAGTAGTCATCCGGGACAGTCCTATGGCTACACCTTC
CASSHPGQSYGYTF
>TRBV9|TRBJ2-5|13|NA|NA
TGTGCCAGCAGCGCGGCGGTCCAAGAGACCCAGTACTTC
CASSAAVQETQYF
>TRBV27|TRBJ1-5|15|NA|NA
TGTGCCAGCAGGACACAGGGTAGGAGCAATCAGCCCCAGCATTTT
CASRTQGRSNQPQHF
>TRBV19|TRBJ1-4|16|NA|TRBD1
TGTGCCAGTAGTTCTCGCGCCTCAGGGGGACGGGAAAAACTGTTTTTT
CASSSRASGGREKLFF
>TRBV18|TRBJ2-2|15|NA|NA
TGTGCCAGCTCACCGTTCCGGGAAGACACCGGGGAGCTGTTTTTT
CASSPFREDTGELFF
>TRBV6-5|TRBJ2-1|15|NA|TRBD1
TGTGCCAGCAGTTACGAGGGACAGGGCTACAATGAGCAGTTCTTC
CASSYEGQGYNEQFF
>TRBV28|TRBJ1-5|16|once|NA
TGTGCCAGCAGTCCCCAAGGGGGGGAAAGCAATCAGCCCCAGCATTTT
CASSPQGGESNQPQHF
>TRBV5-5|TRBJ1-1|15|NA|NA
TGTGCCAGCAGCTTGCAGACTGGGTCCGGCACTGAAGCTTTCTTT
CASSLQTGSGTEAFF
>TRBV7-2|TRBJ1-3|16|few|TRBD1
TGTGCCAGCACCCCCAGGGGGGACACCCTAGGGAACACCATATATTTT
CASTPRGDTLGNTIYF
>TRBV30|TRBJ2-3|13|NA|NA
TGTGCCTGGAGTAGCTCGGTAACAGATACGCAGTATTTT
CAWSSSVTDTQYF
>TRBV18|TRBJ2-7|18|NA|NA
TGTGCCAGCTCACCAACGTCAATCGGTGGGGGGTCCTCCTACGAGCAGTACTTC
CASSPTSIGGGSSYEQYF
>TRBV27|TRBJ2-1|17|NA|TRBD2
TGTGCCAGCAGTTCTCCGGGACTAGCGGGGGTCTACAATGAGCAGTTCTTC
CASSSPGLAGVYNEQFF
>TRBV7-3|TRBJ2-3|15|NA|TRBD1
TGTGCCAGCAGCCACAGAAGACAGGGGACAGATACGCAGTATTTT
CASSHRRQGTDTQYF
>TRBV19|TRBJ1-6|14|NA|NA
TGTGCCAGTAGTTCCGGGACTACTAATTCACCCCTCCACTTT
CASSSGTTNSPLHF
>TRBV6-1|TRBJ1-2|11|NA|NA
TGTGCCAGCAGGGAGACCTATGGCTACACCTTC
CASRETYGYTF
>TRBV28|TRBJ1-6|16|few|NA
TGTGCCACTGTCGGCCAGGGGAGCTCCTATAATTCACCCCTCCACTTT
CATVGQGSSYNSPLHF
>TRBV7-8|TRBJ1-5|18|NA|TRBD1
TGTGCCAGCAGCGTCCTCCGCCGGACAGGGTATAGCAATCAGCCCCAGCATTTT
CASSVLRRTGYSNQPQHF
>TRBV5-1|TRBJ2-3|17|few|TRBD2
TGCGCCAGCAGCTTGGGAACTAGCGGGGGAACCGCGGATACGCAGTATTTT
CASSLGTSGGTADTQYF
>TRBV29-1|TRBJ2-7|12|NA|TRBD1
TGCAGCGTTTGGACAGGGGGCAACGAGCAGTACTTC
CSVWTGGNEQYF
>TRBV7-3|TRBJ1-1|15|NA|NA
TGTGCCAGCAGCTTAACGCAGGGAGGCTTGGCTGAAGCTTTCTTT
CASSLTQGGLAEAFF
>TRBV5-6|TRBJ1-5|16|NA|NA
TGTGCCAGCAGCTCTCAGGGTTTTTCCTCCCTCCAGGCCCAGCATTTT
CASSSQGFSSLQAQHF
>TRBV6-1|TRBJ2-3|13|NA|TRBD2
TGTGCCAGCAGTGAAACGGGGGGTTTGGCGCAGTATTTT
CASSETGGLAQYF
>TRBV5-1|TRBJ1-2|15|NA|NA
TGCGCCAGCAGCTTGGCGGGGGGCGCGGACTATGGCTACACCTTC
CASSLAGGADYGYTF
>TRBV12-5|TRBJ1-1|15|NA|TRBD1
TGTGCTAGTGGTACGGGACAGGCGGGCGGCACTGAAGCTTTCTTT
CASGTGQAGGTEAFF
>TRBV5-1|TRBJ1-4|14|NA|TRBD1
TGCGCCAGCAGACCGGGACAGGGGGTTGAAAAACTGTTTTTT
CASRPGQGVEKLFF
>TRBV19|TRBJ2-1|16|NA|NA
TGTGCCAGTAGTATGGGTCGGGGTCCCCTTACCAATGAGCAGTTCTTC
CASSMGRGPLTNEQFF
>TRBV7-6|TRBJ2-5|18|NA|TRBD2
TGTGCCAGCAGCTTAACTAGCGGGGGGGCCTATCTAAGGGAGACCCAGTACTTC
CASSLTSGGAYLRETQYF
>TRBV30|TRBJ2-1|14|NA|NA
TGTGCCTGGAGGCAGGGGGGCAATTACAATGAGCAGTTCTTC
CAWRQGGNYNEQFF
>TRBV4-1|TRBJ1-5|15|once|NA
TGCGCCAGCAGCCAAGATCAGGGGAGCAATCAGCCCCAGCATTTT
CASSQDQGSNQPQHF
>TRBV19|TRBJ2-5|17|NA|TRBD2
TGTGCCAGTAGTATAGACCCAGCGGGGGGGCCTCAGGAGACCCAGTACTTC
CASSIDPAGGPQETQYF
>TRBV11-3|TRBJ2-3|13|NA|NA
TGTGCCAGCAGCTTTGACAGCGTTAATACGCAGTATTTT
CASSFDSVNTQYF
>TRBV27|TRBJ2-1|15|few|TRBD1
TGTGCCAGCAGCGCCGGGACAGAGAAATACAATGAGCAGTTCTTC
CASSAGTEKYNEQFF
>TRBV9|TRBJ2-5|15|NA|NA
TGTGCCAGCAGCTCTGACAGAAGGCCCTTAGAGACCCAGTACTTC
CASSSDRRPLETQYF
>TRBV6-1|TRBJ1-1|17|NA|NA
TGTGCCAGCAGTGTGATGGGACATATCGTAATTGACACTGAAGCTTTCTTT
CASSVMGHIVIDTEAFF
>TRBV7-9|TRBJ2-3|15|NA|NA
TGTGCCACCACTTACCACAAGGGGTCCACAGATACGCAGTATTTT
CATTYHKGSTDTQYF
>TRBV5-1|TRBJ1-2|15|NA|NA
TGCGCCAGCAGCCCGATGGAGACAGCCCTATATGGCTACACCTTC
CASSPMETALYGYTF